This TCR beta chain was captured by sequencing in a study of blood T cell repertoires in COVID-19. At the level of the study: Whether acute or convalescent, the COVID-19 samples came from the United States, Italy and Spain. Sample material is recorded as cDNA or gDNA derived from T cells, B-cell-depleted T cells, or PBMCs.

Authors' processing steps: The authors estimated nucleated cell counts from reference gene primer amplification. The data were produced by immunoSEQ multiplex PCR, yet TCRdb's version contains in-frame clones alone and is incomplete. The V and J calls and the clone size are those of that table, but D and trimming were determined from the DNA. The sample comprises approximately 340,000 clones, about 83% of which are singletons, and about 3% rests with the top ten. This CDR3 has 14 amino acids. Trimming took off 3 bases at V and 4 bases at J, with 12 bases between the two ends. From germline, CDR1 is SGHTA and CDR2 FQGTGA.

The sample comprised peripheral blood. The clonotype comes from a man aged 25 to 40 with active or convalescent COVID-19. The J gene is TRBJ1-1, the V gene TRBV7-3; D unclear. CDR3 region: CASSFRLQSTEAFF. In nucleotides, the CDR3 is TGTGCCAGCAGCTTCCGCTTACAGTCCACTGAAGCTTTCTTT.